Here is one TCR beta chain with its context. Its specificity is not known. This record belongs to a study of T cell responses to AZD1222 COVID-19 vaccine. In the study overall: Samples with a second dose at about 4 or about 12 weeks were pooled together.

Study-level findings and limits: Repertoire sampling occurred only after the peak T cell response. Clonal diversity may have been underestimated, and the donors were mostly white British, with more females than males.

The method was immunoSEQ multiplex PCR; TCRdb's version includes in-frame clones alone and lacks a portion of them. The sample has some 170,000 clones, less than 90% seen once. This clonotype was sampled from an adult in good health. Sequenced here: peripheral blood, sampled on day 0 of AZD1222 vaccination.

CDR3 amino acids: CASSQEAGRDYEQYF. In DNA form, the CDR3 reads TGTGCCAGCAGCCAAGAGGCGGGTAGGGACTACGAGCAGTACTTC. J is TRBJ2-7 and V is TRBV4-2, with a weak D call TRBD2 (5 bases). The CDR3 covers 15 residues. Germline V CDR1 and CDR2: LGHNA, YNFKEQ. V lost 0 bases to trimming and J lost 3 bases, with 12 bases between them.